Below, one T cell receptor beta chain is given with its context. No antigen is known for it. The input lacks base qualities; no much larger clone sits a single base away. Libraries were prepared through the immunoSEQ multiplex PCR assay. For the multiplex PCR, a mixture combining 60 forward primers for TCR Vbeta segments and 13 reverse primers for TCR Jbeta segments was used. Amplification of the CDR3 region of rearranged TCR beta genes was performed with a multiplex PCR assay on genomic DNA. The amplified TCR beta libraries were sequenced on the Illumina HiSeq System as 87-base-pair reads. The published analysis was carried out like this. Across the 600 to 700 repertoires, a later analysis counted 75 million to 90 million unique TCR beta chains, around 11 million of which were shared by at least two donors. To remove PCR and sequencing errors, raw reads were error-corrected and collapsed into unique sequences using a nearest-neighbor algorithm that merged closely related sequences. To assign V, D and J gene segments, CDR3 sequences were aligned to IMGT reference sequences. For a sequence to be retained, at least a six-nucleotide match to both a V gene segment and a J gene segment was required. A rearrangement was called productive if the CDR3 had no stop codons and remained in frame with V and J, and every other rearrangement was called non-productive. Following IMGT convention, CDR3 was defined as the stretch from the second conserved V-encoded cysteine up to the conserved J-encoded phenylalanine. The earlier analysis of about 570 of the donors excluded any sequence lacking an unambiguous match to a single V gene segment. In an earlier analysis of a few hundred of the donors, a V segment was called functional when productive rearrangements were above 56.7%, and segregating when the standard deviation between donors exceeded 5%. A statistical classification framework was built for diagnosing cytomegalovirus status from the catalog of TCR beta chain sequences. In a later analysis, V and J genes were assigned by comparing TCR nucleotide sequences against IMGT/GENE-DB human TR gene sequences. In a later analysis, CDR3 sequences and most-parsimonious VDJ recombination scenarios were assigned using the TCRdist pipeline. In a later analysis, every TCR beta chain was defined by the combination of its CDR3 amino acid sequence and its V-gene family, and reads without a unique V-gene family were dropped. A later analysis removed several hundred highly shared, low-generation-probability nucleotide sequences to deal with suspected cross-contamination and a sequencing artifact. In a later analysis, a clonal expansion index was calculated for each public chain from normalized within-repertoire ranks of inferred template counts. Generation probabilities in a later analysis came from a VDJ recombination model fitted to out-of-frame rearrangements, and those results were checked against IGoR. In a later analysis, TCR-TCR, TCR-HLA and TCR-CMV co-occurrence was scored with hypergeometric tests, and a repertoire-size bias correction was applied to TCR pairs. To estimate false discovery rates, a later analysis permuted the HLA or CMV assignments 20 times. In a later analysis, co-occurring TCRs were grouped with DBSCAN, and TCRdist sequence similarity was added when clustering was performed within HLA-allele-positive subsets. Repertoires with fewer than 30,000 or more than 120,000 public chains, plus five repertoires with anomalous nucleotide sharing, were excluded from co-occurrence clustering. Here the immuneACCESS table is served through TCRdb, limited to in-frame sequences with V and J called. Missing clones are a known gap in these copies; in checked studies unresolved V genes cover under half, and the rest lacks a known reason. That table furnishes V, J and clone size, whereas the DNA furnished D and trimming. Counted in this sample were 85,000 to 130,000 clones; around 82% of them appeared once. The top ten hold approximately 1.7% of the sample.

These data belong to a study of cytomegalovirus exposure and HLA in healthy donors (TCRdb year 2017). About the full investigation: According to an earlier analysis of 550 to 750 of the donors, roughly 180 million T cells yielded approximately 120 million unique TCR beta sequences and more than 250 Gb of sequence data. Around 320 gigabases of sequencing data and 70 million to 85 million unique TCR sequences were included in an early release covering over 600 HLA-typed donors. Typing coverage varied by locus: roughly 620-640 donors for A, B, C, DRB1 and DQB1; 500 to 550 for DQA1; about 590 for DPA1; roughly 450 for DPB1. To predict cytomegalovirus infection status, the study brought together high-throughput TCR immunosequencing, statistical association of individual TCRs with disease status, and machine learning. To decide whether each TCR beta V gene segment behaved as functional or pseudogenic, an earlier analysis of approximately 590 of the donors relied on high-throughput TCR beta sequencing. Besides the first cohort of about 730 subjects, a separate validation cohort made up of about 120 different subjects was used. Because of strong linkage in the cohort, roughly five DR-DQ haplotypes were treated as single units for association and clustering. The later analysis used no new phenotypic data to find candidate immune exposures, relying instead on TCR beta sequences and their occurrence across donors. Donor age, sex, ethnicity and CMV serostatus were collected together with the repertoire data. Across approximately 400 genotyped donors of the cohort, an average of roughly 200,000 unique TCR beta nucleotide sequences per donor were sequenced, and 15% to 20% of those sequences were non-productive. The aim of the study was to test whether cataloging public T cell receptors could identify signatures of past pathogen exposure. In a later genetic analysis, genome-wide SNP genotypes for about 60% of the 666 donors were used, and that subset was treated as a discovery cohort. Every repertoire in the discovery cohort had been generated on one and the same sequencing platform. The genetic ancestry cluster associated with self-reported Caucasian donors included 80% to 90% of the 300 to 400 genotyped donors. Class I and class II HLA loci were covered by the typing at four-digit resolution. Using immunosequencing, the study profiled T cell repertoires from 550 to 750 subjects and related those repertoires to cytomegalovirus serostatus. A later analysis re-analyzed previously published TCR beta repertoires from approximately 700 donors and added high-resolution HLA genotyping to study TCR occurrence patterns. The paper as a whole reports these results and caveats: According to the authors, the approach could potentially be generalized to other disease states and immunological phenotypes. A later genetic analysis reported fewer N-insertions in productive TCRs among donors in an Asian-associated ancestry cluster than the roughly 700-donor mean. Cytomegalovirus status was reported to be diagnosed by the classifier with high specificity and sensitivity in both the original and validation cohorts. Across donors, most TCR sequences were observed very rarely, whereas some public TCRs were present in many individuals. According to a later analysis, parvovirus B19, influenza, CMV and Epstein-Barr virus appeared linked to several top co-occurrence clusters. Specific HLA alleles were associated with around 18,000 TCR beta sequences at a false discovery rate of 0.05 in a later analysis. A further reported finding was that TCR beta sequences accurately predicted the HLA-A and HLA-B alleles for most subjects in the first cohort. Most CMV-associated TCR beta chains appeared to be HLA-restricted in a later analysis, and the HLA associations seemed to be driven largely by CMV exposure. Because counts were too low, roughly 17 rarely observed V segments, including chromosome 9 orphons, were left out of the earlier analysis of some 600 of the donors. Presence/absence analyses assumed roughly uniform sequencing depth across donors, an assumption that may not hold. Some IMGT-functional V segments, including TRBV6-2 and TRBV6-3, could not be distinguished by the 87-base-pair reads and were therefore excluded. Because HLA typing was missing for some donors at each locus, association tests included only the typed subset. Linkage disequilibrium might explain the correlated functional status among segregating V segments, but an unknown experimental factor could not be excluded. This cohort had only TCR beta chains sequenced, and the lack of alpha or paired-chain data limited which features could be detected. In a later analysis, TCR association rates were found to vary across HLA loci, with the most associated TCRs seen for DRB1 alleles and the fewest for HLA-C alleles. Immune exposure information for the cohort was limited to CMV serostatus. V-gene and J-gene trimming of TCR beta chains was associated with a missense DCLRE1C variant in a later genetic analysis, and the association was replicated in an independent cohort. Assigning TCR associations to individual alleles was difficult when HLA alleles, especially DR and DQ, strongly co-occurred. In a later analysis, HLA-associated TCR beta chains were found to be more clonally expanded and to have lower generation probabilities than equally common non-associated chains. A few of the identified cytomegalovirus-associated TCR beta chains were confirmed in vitro to be specific for cytomegalovirus antigens. A cluster of highly shared sequence variants was judged likely to be a technical artifact of the sequencing pipeline. In an earlier analysis of some 540 of the donors, most TCR beta V segments appeared in productive rearrangements about 90% or about 30% of the time, broadly matching IMGT annotations. The study gave a list of some 150 TCR beta chains associated with cytomegalovirus.

In total, approximately 700 healthy bone marrow donors made up the cohort. Cohort members were all nominally healthy when sampled, although unrecorded immune exposures were likely present. The donor tested CMV seronegative, placing the donor among the 350 to 400 seronegative members of the cohort. A peripheral blood sample was provided by each donor, and peripheral blood mononuclear cells were used for TCR beta sequencing. Genomic DNA extraction from the blood cell samples was performed with the Qiagen DNeasy Blood Extraction Kit. Based on the germline V gene, the CDR1 and CDR2 sequences are MDHEN and SYDVKM. Counted from cysteine to phenylalanine, this CDR3 has 14 amino acids. Just CDR3 DNA is preserved here, 42 bases in frame from base 1. V and J are truncated by 2 bases and 0 bases respectively, leaving an intervening sequence of 7 bases.

The rearrangement joined TRBV28 to TRBJ1-1; the D gene cannot be named for sure. The clonotype originates from a woman in her thirties or forties in good health and CMV-seronegative. Sequencing input: PBMCs. Here is the DNA: TGTGCCAGCAGTTTAATATCAGTGAACACTGAAGCTTTCTTT. Translated, it reads CASSLISVNTEAFF.